This T cell receptor (beta chain) is drawn from a study of beta chain features in type 1 diabetes. Between the trimmed V and J ends, which lost 5 bases and 1 base, there was a span of 9 bases. In germline, CDR1 is MNHNY, CDR2 SVGAGI (reference sequence). This CDR3 contains 14 residues. There are a few counts of this clone. Its antigen is still unknown. Purity (above 95%) was reached by all sorted populations. The investigators reverse transcribed all of the isolated RNA, so they sequenced expressed TCRB transcripts. Generated by immunoSEQ multiplex PCR, the TCRdb table keeps only in-frame clones and is missing some. The table shows roughly 290,000 clones, with about 15% occurring only once. The study's findings and limits: Shortening that was moderate but significant affected the TCRB CDR3s of Type 1 diabetes patients in all four CD4+ subsets.

The source of this sequence is a man aged 18 to 30 with type 1 diabetes. The sequenced sample consisted of naive CD4+ T cells from blood. The chain joins TRBV6-6 to TRBJ1-5; D not resolved. This CDR3 is CASSPLTSNQPQHF. The CDR3 region has the DNA TGTGCCAGCAGTCCACTCACGAGCAATCAGCCCCAGCATTTT.